This TCR beta chain was identified in a study of T cell repertoires in cytomegalovirus infection. Study summary: Recently described HLA-C-restricted plus well-studied HLA-B-restricted CMV epitopes were used. The public TCR beta signatures pointed to both CMV infection and matching HLA type.

In the case of this clonotype: What it binds is not known. At one end, the junction sequence differs from germline, possibly due to a read error.

Points from the study as a whole: There were carriers of CMV plus the relevant HLA, and cumulative public TCR beta family frequency identified them.

CDR1 and CDR2 from the germline V gene are SGHVS and FQNEAQ. The CDR3 totals 16 residues. TCRdb recomputed calls from the reads with MiXCR, one row per CDR3 protein. The sample carries about 700,000 distinct CDR3 sequences, approximately 33% recorded once. The chain recombines TRBV7-8 with TRBJ1-3, with D perhaps TRBD1 (5 bases). This clonotype was sampled from a human donor in good health (CMV status not recorded). Some clones in this sample may be carry-over from other donors' samples. Source: cultured PBMCs, taken from culture after CMV antigen stimulation. The CDR3 sequence: CDSSLQLVGAGNTIYF. CDR3 coding DNA: TGTGACAGCAGCTTACAGCTTGTAGGGGCGGGAAACACCATATATTTT.